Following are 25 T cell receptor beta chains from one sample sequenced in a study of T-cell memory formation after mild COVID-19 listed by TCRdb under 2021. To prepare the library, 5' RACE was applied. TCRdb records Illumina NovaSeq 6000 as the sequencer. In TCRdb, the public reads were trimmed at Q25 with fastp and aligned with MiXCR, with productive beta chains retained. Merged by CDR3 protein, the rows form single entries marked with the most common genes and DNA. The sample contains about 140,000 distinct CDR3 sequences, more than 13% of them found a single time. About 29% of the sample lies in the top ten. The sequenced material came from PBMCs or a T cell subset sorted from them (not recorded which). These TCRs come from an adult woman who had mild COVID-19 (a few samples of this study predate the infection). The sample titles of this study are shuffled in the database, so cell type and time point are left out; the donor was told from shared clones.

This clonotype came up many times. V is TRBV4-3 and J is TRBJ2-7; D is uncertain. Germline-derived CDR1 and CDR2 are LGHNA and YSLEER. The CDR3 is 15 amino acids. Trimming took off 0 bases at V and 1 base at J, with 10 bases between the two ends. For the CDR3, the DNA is TGCGCCAGCAGCCAAGAACCCGGAGAGTCCTACGAGCAGTACTTC. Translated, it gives CASSQEPGESYEQYF.

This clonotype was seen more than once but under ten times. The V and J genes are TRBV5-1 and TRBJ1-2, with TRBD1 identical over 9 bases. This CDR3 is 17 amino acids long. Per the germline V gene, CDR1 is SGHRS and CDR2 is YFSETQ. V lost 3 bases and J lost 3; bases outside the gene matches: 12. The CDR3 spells CASSSDGTGIFDYGYTF. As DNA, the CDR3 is TGCGCCAGCAGCTCGGACGGGACAGGGATTTTTGACTATGGCTACACCTTC.

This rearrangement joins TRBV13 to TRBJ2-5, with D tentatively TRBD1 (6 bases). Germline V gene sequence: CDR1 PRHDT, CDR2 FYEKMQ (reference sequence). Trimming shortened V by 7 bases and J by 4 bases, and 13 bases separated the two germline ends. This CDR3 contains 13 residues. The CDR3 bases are TGTGCCAGCACCCAGGGGTTTAGAGAGACCCAGTACTTC. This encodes CASTQGFRETQYF.

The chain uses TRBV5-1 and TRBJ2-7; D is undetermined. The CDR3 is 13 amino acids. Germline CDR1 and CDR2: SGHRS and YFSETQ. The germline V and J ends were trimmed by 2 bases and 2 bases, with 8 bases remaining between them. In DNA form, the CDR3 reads TGCGCCAGCAGCTTTCACGAAACCTACGAGCAGTACTTC. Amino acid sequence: CASSFHETYEQYF.

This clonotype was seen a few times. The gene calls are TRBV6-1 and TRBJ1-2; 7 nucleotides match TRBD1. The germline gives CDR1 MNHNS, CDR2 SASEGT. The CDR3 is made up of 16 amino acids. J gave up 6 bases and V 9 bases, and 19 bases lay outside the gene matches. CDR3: CASESWTGSDADGYTF. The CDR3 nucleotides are TGTGCCAGTGAAAGTTGGACAGGATCAGACGCAGATGGCTACACCTTC.

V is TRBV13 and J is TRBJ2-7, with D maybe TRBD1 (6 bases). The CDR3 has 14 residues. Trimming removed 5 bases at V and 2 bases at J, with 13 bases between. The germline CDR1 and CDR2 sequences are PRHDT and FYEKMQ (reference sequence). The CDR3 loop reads CASSPRTAAYEQYF. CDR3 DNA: TGTGCCAGCAGCCCTCGGACAGCGGCCTACGAGCAGTACTTC.

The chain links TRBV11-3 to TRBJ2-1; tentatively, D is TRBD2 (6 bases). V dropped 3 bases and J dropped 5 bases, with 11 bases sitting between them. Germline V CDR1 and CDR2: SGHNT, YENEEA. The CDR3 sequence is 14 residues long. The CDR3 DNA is TGTGCCAGCAGCTTTATTACGGGGGACAATGAGCAGTTCTTC. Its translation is CASSFITGDNEQFF.

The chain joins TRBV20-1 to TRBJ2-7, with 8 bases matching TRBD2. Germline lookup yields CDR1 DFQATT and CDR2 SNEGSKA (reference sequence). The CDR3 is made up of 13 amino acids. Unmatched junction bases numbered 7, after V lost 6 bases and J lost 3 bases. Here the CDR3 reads CSASRGGLYEQYF. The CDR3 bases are TGCAGTGCCAGTCGGGGGGGCCTCTACGAGCAGTACTTC.

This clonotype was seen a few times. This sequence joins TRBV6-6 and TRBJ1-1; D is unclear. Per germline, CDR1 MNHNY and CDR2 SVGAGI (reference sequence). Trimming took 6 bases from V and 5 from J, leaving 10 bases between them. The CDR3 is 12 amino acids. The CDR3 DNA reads TGTGCCAGCAGCCCACATAGAACTGAAGCTTTCTTT. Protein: CASSPHRTEAFF.

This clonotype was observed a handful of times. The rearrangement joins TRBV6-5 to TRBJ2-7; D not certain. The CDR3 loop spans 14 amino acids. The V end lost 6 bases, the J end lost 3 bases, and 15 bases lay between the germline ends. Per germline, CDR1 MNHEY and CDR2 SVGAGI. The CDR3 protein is CASSQWEEDYEQYF. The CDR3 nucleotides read TGTGCCAGCAGCCAATGGGAAGAAGACTACGAGCAGTACTTC.

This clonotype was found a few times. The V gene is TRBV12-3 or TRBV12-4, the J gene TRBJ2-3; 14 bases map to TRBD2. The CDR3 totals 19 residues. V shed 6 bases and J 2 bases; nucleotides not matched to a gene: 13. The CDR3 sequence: CASRTAGTSGRTPTDTQYF. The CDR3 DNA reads TGTGCCAGCAGGACTGCCGGGACTAGCGGGAGAACCCCCACAGATACGCAGTATTTT.

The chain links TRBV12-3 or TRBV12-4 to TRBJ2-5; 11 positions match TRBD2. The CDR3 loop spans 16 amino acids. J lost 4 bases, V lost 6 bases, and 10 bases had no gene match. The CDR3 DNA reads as TGTGCCAGCAGCCGAGCTAGCGGGGGGATGGTAGAGACCCAGTACTTC. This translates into CASSRASGGMVETQYF.

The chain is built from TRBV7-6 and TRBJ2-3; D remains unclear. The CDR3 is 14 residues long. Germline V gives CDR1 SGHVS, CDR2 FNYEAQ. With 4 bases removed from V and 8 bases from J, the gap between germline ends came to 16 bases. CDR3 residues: CASSSGGSLGTQYF. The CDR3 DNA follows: TGTGCCAGCAGCTCCGGTGGCAGCTTGGGTACGCAGTATTTT. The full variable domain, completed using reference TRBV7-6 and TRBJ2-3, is GAGVSQSPRYKVTKRGQDVALRCDPISGHVSLYWYRQALGQGPEFLTYFNYEAQQDKSGLPNDRFSAERPEGSISTLTIQRTEQRDSAMYRCASSSGGSLGTQYFGPGTRLTVL.

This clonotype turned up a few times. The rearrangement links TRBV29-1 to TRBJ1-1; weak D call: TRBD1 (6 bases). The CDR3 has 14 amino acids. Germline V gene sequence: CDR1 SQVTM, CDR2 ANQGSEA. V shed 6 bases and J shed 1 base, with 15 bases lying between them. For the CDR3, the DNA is TGCAGCGTGGGACCGGGACACTCGAACACTGAAGCTTTCTTT. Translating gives CSVGPGHSNTEAFF.

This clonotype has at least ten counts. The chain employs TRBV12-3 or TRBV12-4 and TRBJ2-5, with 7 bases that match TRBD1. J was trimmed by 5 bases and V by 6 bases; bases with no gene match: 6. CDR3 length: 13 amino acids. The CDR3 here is CASSYRGSETQYF. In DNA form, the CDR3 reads TGTGCCAGCAGCTACAGGGGCTCGGAGACCCAGTACTTC.

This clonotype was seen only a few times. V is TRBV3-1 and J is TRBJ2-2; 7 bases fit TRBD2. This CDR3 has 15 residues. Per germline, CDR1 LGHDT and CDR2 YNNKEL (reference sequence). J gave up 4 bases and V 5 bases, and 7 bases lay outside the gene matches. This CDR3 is CASSYKSGGTGELFF. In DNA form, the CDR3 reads TGTGCCAGCAGCTATAAGTCGGGGGGCACCGGGGAGCTGTTTTTT.

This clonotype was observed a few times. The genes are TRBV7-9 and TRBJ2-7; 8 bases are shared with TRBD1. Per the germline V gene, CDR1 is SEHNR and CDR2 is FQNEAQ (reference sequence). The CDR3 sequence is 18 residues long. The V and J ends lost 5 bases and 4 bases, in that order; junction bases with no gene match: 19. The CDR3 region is CASSPMVAGGPDRYEQYF. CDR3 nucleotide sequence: TGTGCCAGCAGCCCGATGGTGGCAGGGGGCCCTGATAGATACGAGCAGTACTTC. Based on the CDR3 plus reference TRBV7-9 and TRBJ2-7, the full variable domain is DTGVSQNPRHKITKRGQNVTFRCDPISEHNRLYWYRQTLGQGPEFLTYFQNEAQLEKSRLLSDRFSAERPKGSFSTLEIQRTEQGDSAMYLCASSPMVAGGPDRYEQYFGPGTRLTVT.

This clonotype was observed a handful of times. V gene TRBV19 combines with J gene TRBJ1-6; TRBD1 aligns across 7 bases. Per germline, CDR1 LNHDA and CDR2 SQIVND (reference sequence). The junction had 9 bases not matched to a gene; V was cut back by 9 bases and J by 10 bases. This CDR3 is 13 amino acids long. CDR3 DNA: TGTGCCAGCTCAATAGGGGGCTCGTCACCCCTCCACTTT. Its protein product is CASSIGGSSPLHF. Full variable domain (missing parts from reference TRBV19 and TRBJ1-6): DGGITQSPKYLFRKEGQNVTLSCEQNLNHDAMYWYRQDPGQGLRLIYYSQIVNDFQKGDIAEGYSVSREKKESFPLTVTSAQKNPTAFYLCASSIGGSSPLHFGNGTRLTVT.

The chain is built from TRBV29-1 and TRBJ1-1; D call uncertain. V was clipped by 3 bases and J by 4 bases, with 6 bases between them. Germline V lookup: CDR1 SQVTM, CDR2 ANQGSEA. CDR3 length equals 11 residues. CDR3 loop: CSVDGGTEAFF. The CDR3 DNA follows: TGCAGCGTTGACGGCGGCACTGAAGCTTTCTTT. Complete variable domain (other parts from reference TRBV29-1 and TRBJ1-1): SAVISQKPSRDICQRGTSLTIQCQVDSQVTMMFWYRQQPGQSLTLIATANQGSEATYESGFVIDKFPISRPNLTFSTLTVSNMSPEDSSIYLCSVDGGTEAFFGQGTRLTVV.

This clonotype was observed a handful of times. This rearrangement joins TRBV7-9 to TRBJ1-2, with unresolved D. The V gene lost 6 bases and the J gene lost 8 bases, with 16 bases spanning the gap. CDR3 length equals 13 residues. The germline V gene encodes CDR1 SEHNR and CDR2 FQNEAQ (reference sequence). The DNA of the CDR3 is TGTGCCAGCAGACTGGGCCCCGCGGAAGGCTACACCTTC. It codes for CASRLGPAEGYTF.

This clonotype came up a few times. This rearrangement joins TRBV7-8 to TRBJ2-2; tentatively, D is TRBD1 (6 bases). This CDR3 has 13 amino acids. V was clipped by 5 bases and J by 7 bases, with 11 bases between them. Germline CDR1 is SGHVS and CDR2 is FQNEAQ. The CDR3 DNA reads TGTGCCAGCAGCATCACAGGGTACGGGGAGCTGTTTTTT. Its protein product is CASSITGYGELFF.

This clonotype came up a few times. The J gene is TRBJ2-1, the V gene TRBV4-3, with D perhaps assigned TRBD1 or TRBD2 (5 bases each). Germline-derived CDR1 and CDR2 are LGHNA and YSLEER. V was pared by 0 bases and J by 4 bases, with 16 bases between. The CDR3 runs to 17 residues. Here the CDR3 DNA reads TGCGCCAGCAGCCAAGATTTGGGACCTACCAAATACAATGAGCAGTTCTTC. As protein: CASSQDLGPTKYNEQFF.

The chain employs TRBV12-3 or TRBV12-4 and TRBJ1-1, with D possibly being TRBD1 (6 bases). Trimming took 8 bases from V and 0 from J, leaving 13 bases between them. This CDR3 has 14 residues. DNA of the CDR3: TGTGCCAGCTTGGGAGGGGGGTTGAACACTGAAGCTTTCTTT. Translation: CASLGGGLNTEAFF.

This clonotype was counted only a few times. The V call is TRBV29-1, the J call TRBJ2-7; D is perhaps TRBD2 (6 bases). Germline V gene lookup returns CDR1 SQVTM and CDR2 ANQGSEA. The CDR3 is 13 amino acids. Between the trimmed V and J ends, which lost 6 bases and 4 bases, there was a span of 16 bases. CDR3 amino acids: CSVMTSGSYEQYF. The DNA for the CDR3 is TGCAGCGTAATGACTAGTGGGTCGTACGAGCAGTACTTC.

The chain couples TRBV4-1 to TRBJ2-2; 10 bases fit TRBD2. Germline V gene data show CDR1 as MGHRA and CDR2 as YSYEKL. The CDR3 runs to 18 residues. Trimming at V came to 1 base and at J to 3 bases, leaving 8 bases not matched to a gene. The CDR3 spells CASSQVASGGPDTGELFF. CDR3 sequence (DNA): TGCGCCAGCAGCCAAGTGGCTAGCGGGGGCCCGGACACCGGGGAGCTGTTTTTT.